This TCR beta chain was captured by sequencing in a study of blood T cells in healthy people across ages. Study results and caveats: No conclusive comparison of naive versus antigen-experienced cells was possible with unsorted PBMCs. Strong correlation existed between TCR beta diversity and naive T cell percentage.

As to this clonotype: Its antigen remains unknown.

The CDR3 runs 15 residues. Germline lookup yields CDR1 ENHRY and CDR2 SYGVKD. Losses at the gene ends were 6 bases for V and 3 bases for J; bases not matched to a gene: 4. Sample-barcoded 5' priming and a J-beta primer mix drove a second PCR of 7 to 11 cycles. Using its own MiXCR run on the 5' RACE reads, TCRdb lists one record per CDR3 protein. The data hold 1.4 million or so distinct CDR3 sequences, with approximately 43% observed a single time. The rearrangement uses TRBV10-3 and TRBJ2-3, with 12 bases lining up with TRBD2. Sequencing used blood. This TCR was sampled from a woman younger than 30 in good health. The CDR3 DNA reads TGTGCCATCAGGCCTCTAGCGGGGGGGACAGATACGCAGTATTTT. This codes for CAIRPLAGGTDTQYF.